These 5 T cell receptor beta chains originate from one sample sequenced in a study of shared clonotypes between healthy human individuals. Using immunoSEQ multiplex PCR, the repertoire was profiled, and TCRdb retains in-frame clones only, with some absent. The sample records 2 million to 2.5 million clones, 90% to 95% being singletons. The material sequenced was naive CD4+ T cells from PBMCs. Subset described: CD45RA+ positively selected. These receptors came from a man in his late teens or twenties in good health. Some clones in this sample may be carry-over from other donors' samples.

The V and J genes are TRBV19 and TRBJ2-3; 7 bases line up with TRBD1. The V and J ends lost 7 bases and 4 bases, in that order; junction bases with no gene match: 5. Per the germline V gene, CDR1 is LNHDA and CDR2 is SQIVND (reference sequence). The CDR3 is 13 amino acids. CDR3 region: CASTEGTADTQYF. CDR3 sequence (DNA): TGTGCCAGTACAGAGGGGACAGCAGATACGCAGTATTTT.

The chain joins TRBV7-8 to TRBJ1-2, with TRBD1 matching over 8 bases. Losses at the gene ends were 5 bases for V and 2 bases for J; bases not matched to a gene: 7. The germline V gene has CDR1 SGHVS and CDR2 FQNEAQ. This CDR3 contains 15 residues. The CDR3 loop reads CASSQTGDANYGYTF. The CDR3 nucleotides read TGTGCCAGCAGCCAGACAGGGGATGCCAACTATGGCTACACCTTC.

This clone has only one observation. V and J are TRBV27 and TRBJ1-2, with D uncertain. Germline V gene sequence: CDR1 MNHEY, CDR2 SMNVEV (reference sequence). Trimming stripped 4 bases from V and 10 bases from J, with 19 bases between. The CDR3 loop spans 14 amino acids. DNA for the CDR3: TGTGCCAGCAGTTCCGAAAATCAATCACGGGACTACACCTTC. It yields the protein CASSSENQSRDYTF.

V gene TRBV5-1 combines with J gene TRBJ1-3; 7 nucleotides align to TRBD1. Per the germline V gene, CDR1 is SGHRS and CDR2 is YFSETQ. This CDR3 spans 15 amino acids. J was trimmed by 0 bases and V by 4 bases; bases with no gene match: 4. The CDR3 is CASSQGQSSGNTIYF. The DNA for the CDR3 is TGCGCCAGCAGCCAGGGACAGAGCTCTGGAAACACCATATATTTT.

The genes are TRBV4-2 and TRBJ2-7; D may be TRBD1 (5 bases). This CDR3 contains 15 residues. The V and J ends lost 2 bases and 2 bases respectively, with 13 bases between them. From germline, CDR1 is LGHNA and CDR2 YNFKEQ. The chain's CDR3 is CASSQPGRETYEQYF. The CDR3 region has the DNA TGTGCCAGCAGCCAACCAGGGCGCGAAACCTACGAGCAGTACTTC.